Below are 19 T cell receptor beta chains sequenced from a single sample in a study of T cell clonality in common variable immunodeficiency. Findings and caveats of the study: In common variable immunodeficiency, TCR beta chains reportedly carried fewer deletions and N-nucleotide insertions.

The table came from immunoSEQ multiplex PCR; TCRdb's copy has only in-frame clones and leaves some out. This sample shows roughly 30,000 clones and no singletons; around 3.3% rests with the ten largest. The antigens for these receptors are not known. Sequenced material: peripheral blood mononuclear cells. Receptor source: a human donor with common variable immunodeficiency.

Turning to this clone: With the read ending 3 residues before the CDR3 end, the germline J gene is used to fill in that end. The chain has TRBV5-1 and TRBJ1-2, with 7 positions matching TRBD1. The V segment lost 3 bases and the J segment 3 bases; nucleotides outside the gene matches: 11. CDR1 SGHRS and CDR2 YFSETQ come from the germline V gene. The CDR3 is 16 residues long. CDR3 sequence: CASSWTPGQTDYGYTF. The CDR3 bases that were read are TGCGCCAGCAGCTGGACTCCGGGACAGACGGACTATGGC.

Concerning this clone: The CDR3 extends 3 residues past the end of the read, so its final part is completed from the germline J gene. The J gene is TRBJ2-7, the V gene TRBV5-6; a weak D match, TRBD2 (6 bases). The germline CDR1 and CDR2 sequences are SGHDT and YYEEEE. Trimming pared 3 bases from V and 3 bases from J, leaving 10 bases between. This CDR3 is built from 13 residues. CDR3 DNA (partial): TGTGCCAGCAGCTATAGACTAGACTACGAG. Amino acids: CASSYRLDYE. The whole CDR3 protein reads CASSYRLDYEQYF.

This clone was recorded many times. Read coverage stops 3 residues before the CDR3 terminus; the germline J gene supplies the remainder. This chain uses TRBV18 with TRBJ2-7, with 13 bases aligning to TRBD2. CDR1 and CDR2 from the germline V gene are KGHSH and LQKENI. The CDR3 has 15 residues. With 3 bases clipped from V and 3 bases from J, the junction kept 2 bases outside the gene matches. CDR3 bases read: TGTGCCAGCTCACCGAGGACTAGCGGGAGCTACGAG. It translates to CASSPRTSGSYE. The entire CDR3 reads CASSPRTSGSYEQYF. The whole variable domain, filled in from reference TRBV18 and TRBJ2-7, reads NAGVMQNPRHLVRRRGQEARLRCSPMKGHSHVYWYRQLPEEGLKFMVYLQKENIIDESGMPKERFSAEFPKEGPSILRIQQVVRGDSAAYFCASSPRTSGSYEQYFGPGTRLTVT.

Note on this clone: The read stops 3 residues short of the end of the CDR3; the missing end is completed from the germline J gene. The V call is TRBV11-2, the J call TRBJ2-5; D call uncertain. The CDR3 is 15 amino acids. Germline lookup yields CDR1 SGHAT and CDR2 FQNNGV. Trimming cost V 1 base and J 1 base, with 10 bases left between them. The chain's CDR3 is CASSLGFAVQETQYF. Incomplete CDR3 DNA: TGTGCCAGCAGCTTAGGGTTTGCGGTCCAAGAGACC.

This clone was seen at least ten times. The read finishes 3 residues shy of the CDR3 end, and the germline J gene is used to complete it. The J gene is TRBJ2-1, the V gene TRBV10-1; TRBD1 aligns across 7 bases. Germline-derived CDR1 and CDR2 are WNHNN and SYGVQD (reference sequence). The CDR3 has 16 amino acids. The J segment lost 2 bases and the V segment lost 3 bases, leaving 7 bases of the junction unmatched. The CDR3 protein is CASSEQTGVAYNEQFF. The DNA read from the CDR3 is TGCGCCAGCAGTGAACAAACAGGGGTTGCCTACAATGAG.

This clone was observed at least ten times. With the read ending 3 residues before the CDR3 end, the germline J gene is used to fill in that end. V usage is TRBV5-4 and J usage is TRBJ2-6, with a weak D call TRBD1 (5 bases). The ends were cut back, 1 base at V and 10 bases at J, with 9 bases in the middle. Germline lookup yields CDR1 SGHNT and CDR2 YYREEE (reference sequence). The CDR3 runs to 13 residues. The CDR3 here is CASSLNRLNVLTF. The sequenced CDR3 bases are TGTGCCAGCAGCTTGAACAGGCTTAACGTC.

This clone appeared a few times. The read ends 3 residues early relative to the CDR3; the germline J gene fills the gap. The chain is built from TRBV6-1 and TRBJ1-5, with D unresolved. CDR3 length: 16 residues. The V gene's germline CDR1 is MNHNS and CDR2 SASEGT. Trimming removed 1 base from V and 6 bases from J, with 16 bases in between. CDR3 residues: CASSEVAGGYGQPQHF. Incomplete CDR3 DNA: TGTGCCAGCAGTGAAGTGGCAGGTGGTTACGGTCAGCCC.

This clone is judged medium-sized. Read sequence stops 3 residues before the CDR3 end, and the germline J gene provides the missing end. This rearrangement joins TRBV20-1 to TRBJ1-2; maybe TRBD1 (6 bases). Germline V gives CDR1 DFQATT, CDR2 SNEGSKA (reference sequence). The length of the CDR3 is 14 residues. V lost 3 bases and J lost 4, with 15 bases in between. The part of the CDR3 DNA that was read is TGCAGTGCTAGGGAGACAGGTTCTGGCTATGGC. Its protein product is CSARETGSGYG. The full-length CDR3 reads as CSARETGSGYGYTF.

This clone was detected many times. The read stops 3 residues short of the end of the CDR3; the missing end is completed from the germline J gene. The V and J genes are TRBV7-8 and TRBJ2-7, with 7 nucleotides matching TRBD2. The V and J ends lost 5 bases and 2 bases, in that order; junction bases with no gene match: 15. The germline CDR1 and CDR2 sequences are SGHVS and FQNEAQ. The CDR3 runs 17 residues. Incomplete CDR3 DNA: TGTGCCAGCAGCGGAATATCTAGCGGAAGGGTTACCTACGAG. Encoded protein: CASSGISSGRVTYE. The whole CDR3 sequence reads CASSGISSGRVTYEQYF.

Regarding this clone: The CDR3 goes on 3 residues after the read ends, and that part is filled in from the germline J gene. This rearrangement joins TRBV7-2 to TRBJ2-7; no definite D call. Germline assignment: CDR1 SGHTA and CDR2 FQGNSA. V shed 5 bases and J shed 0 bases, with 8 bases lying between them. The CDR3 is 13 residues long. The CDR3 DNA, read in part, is TGTGCCAGCAGCCTATGGTCCTCCTACGAG. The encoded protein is CASSLWSSYE. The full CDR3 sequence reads CASSLWSSYEQYF.

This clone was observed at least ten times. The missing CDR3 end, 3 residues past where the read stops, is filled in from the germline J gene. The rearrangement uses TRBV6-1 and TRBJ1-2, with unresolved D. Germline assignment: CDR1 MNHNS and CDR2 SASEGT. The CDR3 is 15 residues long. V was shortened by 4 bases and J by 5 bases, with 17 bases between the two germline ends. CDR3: CASSGRGVDTYGYTF. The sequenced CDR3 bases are TGTGCCAGCAGTGGCCGCGGGGTCGACACGTATGGC.

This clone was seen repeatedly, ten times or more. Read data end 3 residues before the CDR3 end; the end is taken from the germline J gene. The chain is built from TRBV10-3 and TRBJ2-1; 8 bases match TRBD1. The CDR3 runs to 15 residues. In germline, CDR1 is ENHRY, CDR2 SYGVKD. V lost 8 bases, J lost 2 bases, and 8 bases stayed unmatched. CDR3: CAIAATGDPYNEQFF. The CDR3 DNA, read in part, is TGTGCCATCGCCGCGACAGGGGACCCCTACAATGAG.

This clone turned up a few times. The CDR3 sequence is CASSSTTGNQETQYF. CDR3 DNA, as far as it was read: TGTGCCAGCTCATCTACGACAGGGAACCAAGAGACC. The V and J genes are TRBV18 and TRBJ2-5; TRBD1 agrees at 7 bases. The read gets to within 3 residues of the CDR3 end, and the germline J gene fills in the rest. In germline, CDR1 is KGHSH, CDR2 LQKENI. The CDR3 is 15 residues long. Losses at the gene ends were 5 bases for V and 0 bases for J; bases not matched to a gene: 6.

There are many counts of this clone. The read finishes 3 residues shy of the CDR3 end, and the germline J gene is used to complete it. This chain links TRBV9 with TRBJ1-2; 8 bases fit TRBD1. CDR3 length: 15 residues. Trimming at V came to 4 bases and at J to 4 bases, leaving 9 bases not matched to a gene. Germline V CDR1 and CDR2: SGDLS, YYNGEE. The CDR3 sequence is CASSSGTGDTYGYTF. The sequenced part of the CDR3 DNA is TGTGCCAGCAGCTCAGGGACAGGAGACACCTATGGC.

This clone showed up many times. The CDR3 sequence is CASSVGGDSGANVLTF. CDR3 DNA (partial): TGTGCCAGCAGTGTCGGGGGAGACTCTGGGGCCAACGTC. The chain carries TRBV2 and TRBJ2-6; D is possibly TRBD2 (6 bases). The read ends 3 residues before the CDR3 terminus; that terminus is restored from the germline J gene. V was trimmed by 4 bases and J by 0 bases, leaving 10 bases between them. The CDR3 runs 16 residues. CDR1 and CDR2 (germline): SNHLY, FYNNEI.

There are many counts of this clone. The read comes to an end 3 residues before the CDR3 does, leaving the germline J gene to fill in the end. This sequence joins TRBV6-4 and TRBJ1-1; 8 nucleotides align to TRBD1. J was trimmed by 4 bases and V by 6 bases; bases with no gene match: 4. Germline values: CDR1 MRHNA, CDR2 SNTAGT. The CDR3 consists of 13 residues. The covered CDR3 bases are TGTGCCAGCAGACACACAGGGGGCACTGAA. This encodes CASRHTGGTE. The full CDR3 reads CASRHTGGTEAFF.

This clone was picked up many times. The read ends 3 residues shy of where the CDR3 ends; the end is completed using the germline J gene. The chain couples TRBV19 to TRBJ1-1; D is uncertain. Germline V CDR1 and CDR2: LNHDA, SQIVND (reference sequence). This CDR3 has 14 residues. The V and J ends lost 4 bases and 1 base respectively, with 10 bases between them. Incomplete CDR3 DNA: TGTGCCAGTAGTACCCTAAGACAGAACACTGAA. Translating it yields CASSTLRQNTE. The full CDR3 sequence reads CASSTLRQNTEAFF. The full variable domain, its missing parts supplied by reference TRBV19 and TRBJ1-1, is DGGITQSPKYLFRKEGQNVTLSCEQNLNHDAMYWYRQDPGQGLRLIYYSQIVNDFQKGDIAEGYSVSREKKESFPLTVTSAQKNPTAFYLCASSTLRQNTEAFFGQGTRLTVV.

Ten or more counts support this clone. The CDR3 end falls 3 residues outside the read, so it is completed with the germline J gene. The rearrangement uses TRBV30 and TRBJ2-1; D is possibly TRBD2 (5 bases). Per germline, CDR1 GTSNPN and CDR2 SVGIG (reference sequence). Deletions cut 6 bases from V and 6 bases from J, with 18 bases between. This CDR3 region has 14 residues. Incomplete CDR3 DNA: TGTGCCTGTTCTAGCTCCCTCCACAGCAATGAG. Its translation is CACSSSLHSNE. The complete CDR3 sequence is CACSSSLHSNEQFF.

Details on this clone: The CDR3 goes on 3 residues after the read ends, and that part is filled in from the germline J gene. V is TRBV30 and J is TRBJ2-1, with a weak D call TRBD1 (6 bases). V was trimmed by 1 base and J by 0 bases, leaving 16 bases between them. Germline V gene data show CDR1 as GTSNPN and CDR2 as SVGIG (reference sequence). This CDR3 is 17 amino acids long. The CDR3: CAWSGGLGIDSYNEQFF. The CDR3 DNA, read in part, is TGTGCCTGGAGTGGGGGGCTGGGCATCGACTCCTACAATGAG. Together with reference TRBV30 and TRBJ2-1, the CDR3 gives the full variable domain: SQTIHQWPATLVQPVGSPLSLECTVEGTSNPNLYWYRQAAGRGLQLLFYSVGIGQISSEVPQNLSASRPQDRQFILSSKKLLLSDSGFYLCAWSGGLGIDSYNEQFFGPGTRLTVL.